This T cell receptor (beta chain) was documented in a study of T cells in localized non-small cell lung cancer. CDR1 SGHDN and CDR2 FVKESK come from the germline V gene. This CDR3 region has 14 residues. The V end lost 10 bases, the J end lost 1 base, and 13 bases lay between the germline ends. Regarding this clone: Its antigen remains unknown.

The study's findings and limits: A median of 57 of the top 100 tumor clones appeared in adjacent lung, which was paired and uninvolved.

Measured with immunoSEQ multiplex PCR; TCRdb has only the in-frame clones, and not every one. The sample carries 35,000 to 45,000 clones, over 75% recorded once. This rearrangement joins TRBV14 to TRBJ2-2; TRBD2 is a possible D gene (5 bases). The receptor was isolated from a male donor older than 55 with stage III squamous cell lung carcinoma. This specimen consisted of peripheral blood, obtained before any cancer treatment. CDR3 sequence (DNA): TGTGCCACTACGGGGAGCCTGAACACCGGGGAGCTGTTTTTT. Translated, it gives CATTGSLNTGELFF.